This T cell receptor beta chain was captured by sequencing in a study of T-cell memory formation after mild COVID-19. Study context: Each donor largely had its own TCR clusters.

TCRdb re-called the 5' RACE reads through MiXCR, storing one row per CDR3 protein. The top ten clones hold roughly 13% of a sample with 150,000 to 200,000 distinct CDR3 sequences, more than 12% of them seen once. This clonotype was counted a few times. In germline, CDR1 is MRHNA, CDR2 SNTAGT. The V end was cut by 0 bases, the J end by 4 bases, with 9 bases between. The CDR3 has 14 amino acids. The sequenced sample was PBMCs or a T cell subset sorted from them (not recorded which). The clonotype comes from an adult woman who had mild COVID-19 (a few samples of this study predate the infection). Cell type and time point are not known. The gene calls are TRBV6-4 and TRBJ1-2; D is undetermined. This CDR3 reads CASSDSDGIYGYTF. DNA of the CDR3: TGTGCCAGCAGTGACTCGGACGGTATCTATGGCTACACCTTC.